This T cell receptor (beta chain) was identified during a study of CD8+ T cells in alopecia areata. Study-wide results and limits: When scalp samples are sequenced, resident alphabeta T cells of normal skin are also captured.

Patients with alopecia areata provided lesional scalp punch biopsies as well as peripheral blood. Sorting of CD4+ and CD8+ T cells was performed on PBMCs. CDR1 is MDHEN, CDR2 SYDVKM, per germline. Trimming pared 5 bases from V and 2 bases from J, leaving 10 bases between. The CDR3 runs to 15 residues. It was cDNA, reverse transcribed from extracted RNA, that served as the sequencing template. Sequenced by immunoSEQ multiplex PCR; TCRdb stores in-frame clones only, minus some. Altogether 140,000 to 150,000 clones are present, around 47% being singletons, with the ten largest covering around 6.8%. On this clone itself: Its antigen is unidentified.

The sequence derives from a human donor with alopecia areata. Sequencing was carried out using CD4+ T cells sorted from blood. The chain is built from TRBV28 and TRBJ2-6; weak D call: TRBD1 (5 bases). The CDR3 loop is CASSETETGANVLTF. In DNA, the CDR3 is TGTGCCAGCAGTGAGACAGAGACTGGGGCCAACGTCCTGACTTTC. The full variable domain, rest sourced from reference TRBV28 and TRBJ2-6, is DVKVTQSSRYLVKRTGEKVFLECVQDMDHENMFWYRQDPGLGLRLIYFSYDVKMKEKGDIPEGYSVSREKKERFSLILESASTNQTSMYLCASSETETGANVLTFGAGSRLTVL.